Below are 14 T cell receptor beta chains sequenced from a single sample in a study of regulatory T cells in long-lasting Graves disease. This sample's time point: persistent/refractory GD, antithyroid drugs over 5 years with positive TRAb. Construction of the TCR library relied on RNA isolated from PBMCs. Through Arm-PCR of CDR3 regions and iRepertoire HTBI primers, TCR beta libraries were built. One entry per CDR3 protein results from TCRdb running MiXCR on the multiplex PCR reads. The data contain approximately 690,000 distinct CDR3 sequences, 30% of them singletons. Material: peripheral blood mononuclear cells (PBMCs), obtained when the disease was refractory, from a patient treated with antithyroid drugs. These TCRs come from a female donor with Graves disease.

This clonotype was seen once. CDR3 sequence: CASTGRGENTIYF. CDR3 bases: TGTGCCAGCACCGGGCGAGGGGAAAACACCATATATTTT. V and J are TRBV9 and TRBJ1-3, with D perhaps TRBD1 (5 bases). The CDR3 has 13 residues. Germline V gene lookup returns CDR1 SGDLS and CDR2 YYNGEE. With 6 bases removed from V and 6 bases from J, the gap between germline ends came to 13 bases.

This clonotype was seen only a few times. The chain employs TRBV19 and TRBJ1-1; perhaps TRBD1 as D (6 bases). The CDR3 covers 15 residues. Trimming left V 5 bases short and J 4 bases short, with 17 bases between. In germline, CDR1 is LNHDA, CDR2 SQIVND (reference sequence). DNA of the CDR3: TGTGCCAGTAGTGCCACAGGGTTCACGGGCACTGAAGCTTTCTTT. It specifies CASSATGFTGTEAFF.

This clonotype was detected ten times or more. The chain couples TRBV27 to TRBJ1-1; D might be TRBD1 (5 bases). V was trimmed by 6 bases and J by 4 bases, leaving 12 bases between them. Germline loops: CDR1 MNHEY, CDR2 SMNVEV (reference sequence). This CDR3 contains 13 residues. For the CDR3, the DNA is TGTGCCAGCAGCTTTGGAGGGGTCACTGAAGCTTTCTTT. Translating it yields CASSFGGVTEAFF.

The chain carries TRBV6-2 or TRBV6-3 and TRBJ2-7; 13 positions match TRBD2. This CDR3 contains 15 residues. V dropped 4 bases and J dropped 7; count of bases not matched to a gene: 7. CDR1 is MNHEY and CDR2 is SVGEGT in the germline V gene. The CDR3 sequence is CASSFGTSGALEQYF. The CDR3 nucleotides read TGTGCCAGCAGTTTCGGGACTAGCGGGGCCCTAGAGCAGTACTTC.

This clonotype appeared many times. V gene TRBV12-3 or TRBV12-4 combines with J gene TRBJ2-5; TRBD2 aligns across 14 bases. The junction had 10 bases not matched to a gene; V was cut back by 2 bases and J by 5 bases. The CDR3 totals 18 residues. The CDR3 reads CASSLTTGLAGEVETQYF. The CDR3 region has the DNA TGTGCCAGCAGTTTAACGACGGGACTAGCGGGAGAAGTTGAGACCCAGTACTTC.

The V and J genes are TRBV10-2 and TRBJ1-1; D is uncertain. The ends were cut back, 0 bases at V and 1 base at J, with 6 bases in the middle. The CDR3 is made up of 14 amino acids. Germline-derived CDR1 and CDR2 are WSHSY and SAAADI. The CDR3 reads CASSESRANTEAFF. CDR3 nucleotide sequence: TGCGCCAGCAGTGAGTCTCGGGCGAACACTGAAGCTTTCTTT.

This clonotype was observed a few times. V is TRBV7-9 and J is TRBJ1-2; no definite D call. The CDR3 totals 15 residues. V dropped 1 base and J dropped 3 bases, with 12 bases sitting between them. Germline loops: CDR1 SEHNR, CDR2 FQNEAQ (reference sequence). The CDR3: CASSLGAQWDYGYTF. The CDR3 nucleotides read TGTGCCAGCAGCTTAGGAGCACAATGGGACTATGGCTACACCTTC.

In its sample, this clonotype was seen many times. The chain recombines TRBV12-3 or TRBV12-4 with TRBJ1-1; 9 nucleotides line up with TRBD1. The CDR3 sequence is 19 residues long. J was trimmed by 0 bases and V by 3 bases; bases with no gene match: 14. The CDR3 region is CASSFSQPGQGTMNTEAFF. CDR3 DNA: TGTGCCAGCAGTTTCAGCCAACCGGGACAGGGCACCATGAACACTGAAGCTTTCTTT.

This chain joins TRBV10-3 and TRBJ1-1, with no clear D. The CDR3 sequence is 12 residues long. The V end was cut by 5 bases, the J end by 2 bases, with 6 bases between. CDR1 is ENHRY and CDR2 is SYGVKD in the germline V gene. The CDR3 sequence: CAISSTNTEAFF. CDR3 DNA: TGTGCCATCAGTTCGACAAACACTGAAGCTTTCTTT.

In this sample, this clonotype turned up a few times. The chain has TRBV29-1 and TRBJ1-2, with 7 bases aligning to TRBD1. The junction had 4 bases not matched to a gene; V was cut back by 5 bases and J by 7 bases. The CDR3 extends over 11 amino acids. Germline V gives CDR1 SQVTM, CDR2 ANQGSEA. CDR3 in amino acids: CSVWAGGGYTF. The CDR3 bases are TGCAGCGTTTGGGCAGGGGGTGGCTACACCTTC. Looking up the rest from reference TRBV29-1 and TRBJ1-2 gives the full variable domain: SAVISQKPSRDICQRGTSLTIQCQVDSQVTMMFWYRQQPGQSLTLIATANQGSEATYESGFVIDKFPISRPNLTFSTLTVSNMSPEDSSIYLCSVWAGGGYTFGSGTRLTVV.

This clonotype was observed many times. The V and J genes are TRBV27 and TRBJ1-2; 9 bases map to TRBD1. The CDR3 contains 13 residues. V lost 6 bases and J lost 7; bases outside the gene matches: 6. The germline V gene encodes CDR1 MNHEY and CDR2 SMNVEV (reference sequence). CDR3 in amino acids: CASRSTGGFGYTF. In nucleotides, the CDR3 is TGTGCCAGCAGATCAACAGGGGGCTTTGGCTACACCTTC.

The V and J genes are TRBV4-1 and TRBJ2-7; 11 nucleotides match TRBD2. Trimming removed 1 base from V and 4 bases from J; junction bases left unmatched: 6. The CDR3 length is 16 residues. Germline CDR1 reads MGHRA; CDR2 reads YSYEKL. The CDR3 loop reads CASSQGAASGRYEQYF. The CDR3 DNA reads TGCGCCAGCAGCCAAGGGGCCGCTAGCGGGAGGTACGAGCAGTACTTC.

CDR3 coding DNA: TGTGCCAGCTCACCACCCCCAGGGGCTAATCTTATCGTTTACGAGCAGTACTTC. This sequence encodes CASSPPPGANLIVYEQYF. This sequence joins TRBV18 and TRBJ2-7; perhaps TRBD1 as D (6 bases). CDR1 is KGHSH and CDR2 is LQKENI in the germline V gene. The V end lost 0 bases, the J end lost 4 bases, and 22 bases lay between the germline ends. CDR3 length equals 18 residues.

This clonotype was observed a handful of times. The rearrangement uses TRBV28 and TRBJ1-5; TRBD1 might be the D (5 bases). The CDR3 consists of 13 residues. Germline CDR1 and CDR2: MDHEN and SYDVKM. V shed 4 bases and J shed 4 bases, with 8 bases lying between them. The chain's CDR3 is CASSWSGNQPQHF. The CDR3 nucleotides are TGTGCCAGCAGTTGGTCAGGGAATCAGCCCCAGCATTTT.